The clone carrying this TCR beta chain was counted a single time. One end of the junction does not line up with germline, which may come from a read error. The use of genomic DNA as template underpinned the TCR beta VDJ and CDR3 profiling. TCRdb independently ran MiXCR on the reads; one entry per CDR3 protein. The sample lists about 41,000 distinct CDR3 sequences, approximately 57% occurring once. This CDR3 contains 17 residues. Germline V gives CDR1 MNHNS, CDR2 SASEGT. This specimen belongs to a study of CD8+CD57+ T cells in acquired aplastic anemia. Patients who underwent sequencing had shown CD8+CD57+ cell expansion by flow cytometry.

This TCR derives from a human donor with aplastic anemia. This rearrangement joins TRBV6-1 to TRBJ2-5, with 10 bases identical to TRBD2. Sequencing used sorted CD4+, CD8+, or CD8+CD57+ T cells (not recorded which) from PBMCs. The DNA of the CDR3 is TGTGCCGGCAGTGGGGCCCTAGCGGGGGTATACCAAGAGACCCAGTACTTC. Amino acid sequence: CAGSGALAGVYQETQYF.